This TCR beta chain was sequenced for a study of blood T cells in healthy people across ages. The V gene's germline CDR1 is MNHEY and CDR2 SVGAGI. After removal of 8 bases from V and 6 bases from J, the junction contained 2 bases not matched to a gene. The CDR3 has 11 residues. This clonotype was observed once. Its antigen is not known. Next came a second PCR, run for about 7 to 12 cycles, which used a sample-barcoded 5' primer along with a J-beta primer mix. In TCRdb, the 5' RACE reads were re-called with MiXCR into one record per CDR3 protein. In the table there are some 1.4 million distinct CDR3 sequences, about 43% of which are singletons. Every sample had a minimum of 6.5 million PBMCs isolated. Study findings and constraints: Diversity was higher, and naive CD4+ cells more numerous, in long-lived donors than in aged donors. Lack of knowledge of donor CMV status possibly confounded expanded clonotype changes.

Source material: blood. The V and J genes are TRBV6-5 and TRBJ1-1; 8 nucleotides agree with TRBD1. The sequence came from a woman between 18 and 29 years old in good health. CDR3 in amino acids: CASLTGAEAFF. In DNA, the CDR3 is TGTGCCAGCCTGACAGGGGCTGAAGCTTTCTTT.